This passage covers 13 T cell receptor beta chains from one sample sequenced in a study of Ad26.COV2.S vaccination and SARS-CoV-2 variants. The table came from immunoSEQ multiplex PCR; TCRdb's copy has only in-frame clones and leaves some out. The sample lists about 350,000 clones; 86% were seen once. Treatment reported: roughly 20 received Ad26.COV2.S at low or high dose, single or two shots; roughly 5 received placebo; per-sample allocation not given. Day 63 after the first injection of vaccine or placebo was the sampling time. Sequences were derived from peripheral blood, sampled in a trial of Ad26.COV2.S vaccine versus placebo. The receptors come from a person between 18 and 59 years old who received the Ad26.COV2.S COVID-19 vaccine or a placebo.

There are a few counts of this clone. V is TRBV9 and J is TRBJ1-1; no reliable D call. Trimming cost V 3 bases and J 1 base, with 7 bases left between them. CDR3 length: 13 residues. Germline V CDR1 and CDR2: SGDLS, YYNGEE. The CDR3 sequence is CASSAPGNTEAFF. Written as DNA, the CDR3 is TGTGCCAGCAGCGCTCCGGGGAACACTGAAGCTTTCTTT.

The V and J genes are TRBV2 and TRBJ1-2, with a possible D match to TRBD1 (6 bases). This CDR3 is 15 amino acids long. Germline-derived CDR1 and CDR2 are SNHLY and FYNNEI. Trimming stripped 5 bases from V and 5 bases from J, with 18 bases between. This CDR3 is CASSNLGGGLYGYTF. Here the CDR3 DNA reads TGTGCCAGCAGTAACCTGGGTGGGGGCCTATATGGCTACACCTTC.

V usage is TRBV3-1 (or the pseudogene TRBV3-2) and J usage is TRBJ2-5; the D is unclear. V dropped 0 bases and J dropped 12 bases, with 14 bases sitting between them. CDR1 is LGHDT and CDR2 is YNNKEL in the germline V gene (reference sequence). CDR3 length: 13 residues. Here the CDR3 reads CASSQEGRPWKYF. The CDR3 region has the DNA TGTGCCAGCAGCCAAGAAGGAAGGCCTTGGAAGTACTTC.

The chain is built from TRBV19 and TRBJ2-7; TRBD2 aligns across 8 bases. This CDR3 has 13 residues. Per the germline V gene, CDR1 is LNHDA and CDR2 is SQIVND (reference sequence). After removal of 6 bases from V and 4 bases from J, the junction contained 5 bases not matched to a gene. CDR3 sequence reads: CASRETSAYEQYF. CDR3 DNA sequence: TGTGCCAGTAGGGAGACTAGCGCTTACGAGCAGTACTTC.

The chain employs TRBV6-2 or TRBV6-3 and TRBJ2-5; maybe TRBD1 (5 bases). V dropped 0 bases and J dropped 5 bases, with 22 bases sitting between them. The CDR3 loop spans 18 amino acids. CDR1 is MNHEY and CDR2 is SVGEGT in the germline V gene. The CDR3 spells CASSYSRMLSGNIETQYF. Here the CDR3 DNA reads TGTGCCAGCAGTTACTCGAGGATGTTGTCAGGGAACATCGAGACCCAGTACTTC.

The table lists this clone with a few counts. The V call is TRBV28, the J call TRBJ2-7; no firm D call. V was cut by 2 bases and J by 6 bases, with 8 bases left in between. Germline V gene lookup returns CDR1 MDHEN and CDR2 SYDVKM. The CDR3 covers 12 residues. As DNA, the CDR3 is TGTGCCAGCAGTTTAAGGGCCGTCGAGCAGTACTTC. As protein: CASSLRAVEQYF.

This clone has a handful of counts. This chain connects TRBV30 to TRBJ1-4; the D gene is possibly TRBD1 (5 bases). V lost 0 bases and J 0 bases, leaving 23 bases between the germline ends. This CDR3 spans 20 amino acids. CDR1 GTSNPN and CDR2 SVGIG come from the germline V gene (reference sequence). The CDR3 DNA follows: TGTGCCTGGAGTGTACGCCTCGGGTGGGGACTTATTGCAACTAATGAAAAACTGTTTTTT. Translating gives CAWSVRLGWGLIATNEKLFF.

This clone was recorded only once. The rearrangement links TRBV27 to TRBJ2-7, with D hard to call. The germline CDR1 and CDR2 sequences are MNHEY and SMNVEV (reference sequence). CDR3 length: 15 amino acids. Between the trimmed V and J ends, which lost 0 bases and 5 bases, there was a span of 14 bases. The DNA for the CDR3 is TGTGCCAGCAGTTTATCGCGCCTAGTTATGCACGAGCAGTACTTC. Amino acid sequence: CASSLSRLVMHEQYF.

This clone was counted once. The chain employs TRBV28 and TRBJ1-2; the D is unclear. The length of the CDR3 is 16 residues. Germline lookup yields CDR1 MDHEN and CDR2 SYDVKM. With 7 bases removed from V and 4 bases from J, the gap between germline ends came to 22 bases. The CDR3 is CASNSKGLGMSYGYTF. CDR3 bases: TGTGCCAGCAACTCAAAAGGGTTGGGAATGAGCTATGGCTACACCTTC.

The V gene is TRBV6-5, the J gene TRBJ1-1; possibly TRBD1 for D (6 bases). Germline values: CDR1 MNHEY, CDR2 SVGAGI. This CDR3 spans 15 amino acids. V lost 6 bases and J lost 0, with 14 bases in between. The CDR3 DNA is TGTGCCAGCAGCCCCTCGGGGGCGGTGAACACTGAAGCTTTCTTT. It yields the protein CASSPSGAVNTEAFF.

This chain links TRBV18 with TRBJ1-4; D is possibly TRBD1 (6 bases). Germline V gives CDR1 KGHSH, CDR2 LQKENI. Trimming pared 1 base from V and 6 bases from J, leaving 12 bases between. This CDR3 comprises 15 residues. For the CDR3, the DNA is TGTGCCAGCTCACCACGGACAGCAAGGGATGAAAAACTGTTTTTT. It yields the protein CASSPRTARDEKLFF.

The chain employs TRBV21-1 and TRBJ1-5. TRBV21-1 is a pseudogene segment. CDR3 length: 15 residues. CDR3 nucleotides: TGTGCCAGCAGCAAACGTGAGACAGGGAGGGCAGCCCAGCATTTT. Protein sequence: CASSKRETGRAAQHF.

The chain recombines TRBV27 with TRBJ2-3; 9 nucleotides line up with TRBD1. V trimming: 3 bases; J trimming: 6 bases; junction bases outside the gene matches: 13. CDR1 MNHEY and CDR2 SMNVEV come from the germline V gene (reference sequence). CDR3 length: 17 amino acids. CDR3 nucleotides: TGTGCCAGCAGTTTGGAAGTTACCGGGACAGGGTTGGATACGCAGTATTTT. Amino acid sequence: CASSLEVTGTGLDTQYF.